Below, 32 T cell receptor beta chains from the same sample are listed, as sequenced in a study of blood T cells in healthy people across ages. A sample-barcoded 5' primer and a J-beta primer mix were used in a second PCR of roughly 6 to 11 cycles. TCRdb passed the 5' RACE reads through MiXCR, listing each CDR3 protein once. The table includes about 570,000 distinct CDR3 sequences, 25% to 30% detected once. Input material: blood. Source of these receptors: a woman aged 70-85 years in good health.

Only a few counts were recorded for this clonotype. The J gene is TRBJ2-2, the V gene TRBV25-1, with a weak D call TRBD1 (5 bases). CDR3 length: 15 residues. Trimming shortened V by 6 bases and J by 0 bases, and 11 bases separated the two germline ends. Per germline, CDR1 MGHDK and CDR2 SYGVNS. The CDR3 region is CASRTGVANTGELFF. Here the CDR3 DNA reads TGTGCCAGCAGAACAGGCGTCGCGAACACCGGGGAGCTGTTTTTT.

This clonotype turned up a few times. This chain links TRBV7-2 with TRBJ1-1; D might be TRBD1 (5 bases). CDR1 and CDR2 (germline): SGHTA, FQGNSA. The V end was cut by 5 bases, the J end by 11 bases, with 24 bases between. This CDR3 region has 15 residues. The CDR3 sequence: CASSPGSGPGRDAFF. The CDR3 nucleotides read TGTGCCAGCAGCCCGGGGTCAGGACCGGGCCGGGACGCTTTCTTT.

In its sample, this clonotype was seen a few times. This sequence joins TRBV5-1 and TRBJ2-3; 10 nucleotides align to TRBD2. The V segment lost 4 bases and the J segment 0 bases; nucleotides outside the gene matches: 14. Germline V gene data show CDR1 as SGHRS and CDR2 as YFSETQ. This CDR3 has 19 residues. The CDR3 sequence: CASSPGVASGGLSTDTQYF. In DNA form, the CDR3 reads TGCGCCAGCAGCCCCGGGGTGGCTAGCGGGGGCCTTAGCACAGATACGCAGTATTTT.

In DNA, the CDR3 is TGTGCCAGCAGCCAAGTTGTTAGAAATGAGCAGTTCTTC. As protein: CASSQVVRNEQFF. This chain connects TRBV14 to TRBJ2-1; D not certain. The CDR3 sequence is 13 residues long. V was clipped by 1 base and J by 7 bases, with 8 bases between them. The germline CDR1 and CDR2 sequences are SGHDN and FVKESK.

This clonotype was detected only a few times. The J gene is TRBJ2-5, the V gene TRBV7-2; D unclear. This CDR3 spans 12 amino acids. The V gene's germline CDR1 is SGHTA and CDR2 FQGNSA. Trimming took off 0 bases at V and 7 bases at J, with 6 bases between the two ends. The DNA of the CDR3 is TGTGCCAGCAGCTTAGCCCAAAGGACCCAGTACTTC. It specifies CASSLAQRTQYF.

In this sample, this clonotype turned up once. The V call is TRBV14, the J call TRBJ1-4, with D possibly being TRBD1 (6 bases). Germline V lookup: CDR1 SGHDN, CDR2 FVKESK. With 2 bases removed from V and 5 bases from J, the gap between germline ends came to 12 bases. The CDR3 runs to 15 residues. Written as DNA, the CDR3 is TGTGCCAGCAGCCAATTACAGGGTTGGAATGAAAAACTGTTTTTT. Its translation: CASSQLQGWNEKLFF. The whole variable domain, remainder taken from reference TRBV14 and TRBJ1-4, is EAGVTQFPSHSVIEKGQTVTLRCDPISGHDNLYWYRRVMGKEIKFLLHFVKESKQDESGMPNNRFLAERTGGTYSTLKVQPAELEDSGVYFCASSQLQGWNEKLFFGSGTQLSVL.

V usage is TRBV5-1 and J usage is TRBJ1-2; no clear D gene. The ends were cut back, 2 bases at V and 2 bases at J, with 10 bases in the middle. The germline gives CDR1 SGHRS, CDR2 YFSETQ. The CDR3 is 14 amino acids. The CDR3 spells CASSFLEGNYGYTF. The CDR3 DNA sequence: TGCGCCAGCAGCTTTCTCGAGGGAAACTATGGCTACACCTTC.

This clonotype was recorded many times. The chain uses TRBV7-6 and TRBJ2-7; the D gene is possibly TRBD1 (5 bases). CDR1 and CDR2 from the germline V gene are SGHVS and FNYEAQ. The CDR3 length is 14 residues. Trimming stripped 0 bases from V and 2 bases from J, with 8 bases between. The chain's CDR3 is CASSLAQGTYEQYF. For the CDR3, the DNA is TGTGCCAGCAGCTTAGCCCAGGGTACCTACGAGCAGTACTTC.

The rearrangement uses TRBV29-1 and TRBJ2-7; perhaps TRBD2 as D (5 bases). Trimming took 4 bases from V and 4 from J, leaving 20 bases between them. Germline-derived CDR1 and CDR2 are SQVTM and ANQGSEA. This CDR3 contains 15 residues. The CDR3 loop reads CSVARHGRGGYEQYF. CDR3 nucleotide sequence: TGCAGCGTTGCACGCCACGGTCGGGGTGGATACGAGCAGTACTTC.

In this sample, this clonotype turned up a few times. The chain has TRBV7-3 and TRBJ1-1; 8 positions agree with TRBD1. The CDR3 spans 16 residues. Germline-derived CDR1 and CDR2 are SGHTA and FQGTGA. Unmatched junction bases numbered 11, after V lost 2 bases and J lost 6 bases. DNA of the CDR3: TGTGCCAGCAGCTTACAGGGGGCTCTGCCTCGGGCTGAAGCTTTCTTT. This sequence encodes CASSLQGALPRAEAFF.

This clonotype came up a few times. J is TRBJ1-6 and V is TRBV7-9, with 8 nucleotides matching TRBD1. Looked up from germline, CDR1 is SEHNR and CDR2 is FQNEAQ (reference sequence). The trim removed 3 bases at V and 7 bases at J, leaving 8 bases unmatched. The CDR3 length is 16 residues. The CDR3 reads CASSFYRGDGNSPLHF. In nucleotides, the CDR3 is TGTGCCAGCAGCTTTTACAGGGGGGATGGAAATTCACCCCTCCACTTT.

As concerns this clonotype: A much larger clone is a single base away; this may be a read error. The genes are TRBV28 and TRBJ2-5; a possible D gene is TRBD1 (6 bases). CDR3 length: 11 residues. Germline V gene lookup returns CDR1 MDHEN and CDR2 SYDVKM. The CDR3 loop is CASSSQGTQCF. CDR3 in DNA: TGTGCCAGCAGTTCCCAGGGGACCCAGTGCTTC.

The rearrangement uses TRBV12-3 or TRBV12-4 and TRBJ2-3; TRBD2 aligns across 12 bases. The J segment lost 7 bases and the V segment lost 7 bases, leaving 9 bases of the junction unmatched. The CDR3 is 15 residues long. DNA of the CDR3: TGTGCCAGCACCTCAACTAGCGGGGGGACTTATACGCAGTATTTT. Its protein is CASTSTSGGTYTQYF.

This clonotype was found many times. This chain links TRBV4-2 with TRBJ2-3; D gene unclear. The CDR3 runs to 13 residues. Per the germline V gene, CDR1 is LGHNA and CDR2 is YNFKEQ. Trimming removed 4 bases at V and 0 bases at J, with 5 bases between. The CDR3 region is CASSRASTDTQYF. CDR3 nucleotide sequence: TGTGCCAGCAGCCGGGCCAGCACAGATACGCAGTATTTT.

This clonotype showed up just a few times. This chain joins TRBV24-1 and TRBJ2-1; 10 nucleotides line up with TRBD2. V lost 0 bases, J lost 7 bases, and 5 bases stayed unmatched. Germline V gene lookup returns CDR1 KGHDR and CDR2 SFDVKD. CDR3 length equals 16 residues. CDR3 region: CATSDLHIAGGNEQFF. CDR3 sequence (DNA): TGTGCCACCAGTGATTTGCATATAGCGGGGGGTAATGAGCAGTTCTTC.

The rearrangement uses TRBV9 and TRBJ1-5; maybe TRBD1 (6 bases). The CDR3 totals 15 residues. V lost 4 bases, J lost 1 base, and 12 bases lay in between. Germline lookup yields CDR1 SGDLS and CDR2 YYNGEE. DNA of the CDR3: TGTGCCAGCAGCATAGGGGACACGAGCAATCAGCCCCAGCATTTT. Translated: CASSIGDTSNQPQHF. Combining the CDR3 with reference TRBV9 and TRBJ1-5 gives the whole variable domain DSGVTQTPKHLITATGQRVTLRCSPRSGDLSVYWYQQSLDQGLQFLIQYYNGEERAKGNILERFSAQQFPDLHSELNLSSLELGDSALYFCASSIGDTSNQPQHFGDGTRLSIL.

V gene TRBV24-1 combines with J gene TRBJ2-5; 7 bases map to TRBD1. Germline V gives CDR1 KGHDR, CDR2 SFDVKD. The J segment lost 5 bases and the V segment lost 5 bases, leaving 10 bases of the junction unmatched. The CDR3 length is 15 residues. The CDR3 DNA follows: TGTGCCACCAGTGGAGGGGGCGATCGTTATGAGACCCAGTACTTC. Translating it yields CATSGGGDRYETQYF.

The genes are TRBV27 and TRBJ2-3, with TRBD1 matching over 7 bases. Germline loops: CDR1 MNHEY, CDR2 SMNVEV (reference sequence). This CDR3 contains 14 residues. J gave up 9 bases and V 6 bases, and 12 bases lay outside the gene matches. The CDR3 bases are TGTGCCAGCAGACCAAATGACAGGGCAGGCACGCAGTATTTT. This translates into CASRPNDRAGTQYF.

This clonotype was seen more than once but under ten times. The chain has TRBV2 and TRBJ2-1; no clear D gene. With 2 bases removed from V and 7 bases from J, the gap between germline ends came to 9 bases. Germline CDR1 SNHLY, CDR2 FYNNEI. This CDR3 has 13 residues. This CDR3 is CASSERIRNEQFF. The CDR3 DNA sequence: TGTGCCAGCAGTGAACGAATCCGAAATGAGCAGTTCTTC.

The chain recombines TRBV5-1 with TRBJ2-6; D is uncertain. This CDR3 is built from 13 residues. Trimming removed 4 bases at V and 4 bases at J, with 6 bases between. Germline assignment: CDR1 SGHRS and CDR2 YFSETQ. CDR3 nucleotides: TGCGCCAGCAGCCCTGAGGGGGCCAACGTCCTGACTTTC. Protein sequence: CASSPEGANVLTF.

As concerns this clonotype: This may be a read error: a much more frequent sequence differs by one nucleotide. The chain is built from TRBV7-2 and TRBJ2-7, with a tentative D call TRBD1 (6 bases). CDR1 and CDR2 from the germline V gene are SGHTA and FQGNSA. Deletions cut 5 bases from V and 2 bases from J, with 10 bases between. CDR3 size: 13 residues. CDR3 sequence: CASSTRQAYEQYF. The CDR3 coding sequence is TGTGCCAGCAGCACCCGACAGGCCTACGAGCAGTACTTC.

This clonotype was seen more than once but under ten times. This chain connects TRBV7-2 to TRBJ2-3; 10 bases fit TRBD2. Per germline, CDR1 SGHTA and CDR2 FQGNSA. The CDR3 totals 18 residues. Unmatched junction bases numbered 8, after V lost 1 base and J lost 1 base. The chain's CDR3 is CASSLDGLAGVRTDTQYF. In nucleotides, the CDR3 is TGTGCCAGCAGCTTAGATGGTCTAGCGGGGGTCCGCACAGATACGCAGTATTTT.

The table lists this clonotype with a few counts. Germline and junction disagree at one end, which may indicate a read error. DNA of the CDR3: TGCGCCAGCAGCTTGTCCCAGGGACTGAATTCGCCCCTCCACTTT. As protein: CASSLSQGLNSPLHF. The chain has TRBV5-1 and TRBJ1-6, with D possibly being TRBD1 (5 bases). Germline V CDR1 and CDR2: SGHRS, YFSETQ. CDR3 length equals 15 residues. The variable domain in full, with the rest retrieved from reference TRBV5-1 and TRBJ1-6, is KAGVTQTPRYLIKTRGQQVTLSCSPISGHRSVSWYQQTPGQGLQFLFEYFSETQRNKGNFPGRFSGRQFSNSRSEMNVSTLELGDSALYLCASSLSQGLNSPLHFGNGTRLTVT.

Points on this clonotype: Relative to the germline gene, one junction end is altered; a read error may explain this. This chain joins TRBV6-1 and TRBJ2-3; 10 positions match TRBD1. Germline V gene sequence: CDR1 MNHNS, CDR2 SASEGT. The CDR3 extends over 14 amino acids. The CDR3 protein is CASGDRGLTDTQYF. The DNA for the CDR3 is TGTGCCAGCGGTGACAGGGGGCTGACAGATACGCAGTATTTT.

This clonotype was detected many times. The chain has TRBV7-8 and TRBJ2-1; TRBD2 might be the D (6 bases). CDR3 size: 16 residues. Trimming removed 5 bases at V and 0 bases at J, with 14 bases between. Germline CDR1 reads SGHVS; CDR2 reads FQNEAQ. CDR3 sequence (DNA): TGTGCCAGCAGCCCCTTAGCGGTGAGCTCCTACAATGAGCAGTTCTTC. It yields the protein CASSPLAVSSYNEQFF.

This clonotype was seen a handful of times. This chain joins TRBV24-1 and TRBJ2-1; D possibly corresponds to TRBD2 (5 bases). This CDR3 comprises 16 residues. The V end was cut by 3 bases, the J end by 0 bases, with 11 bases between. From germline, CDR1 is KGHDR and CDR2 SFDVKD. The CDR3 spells CATSDAGGYSYNEQFF. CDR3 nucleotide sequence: TGTGCCACCAGTGATGCCGGAGGCTACTCCTACAATGAGCAGTTCTTC.

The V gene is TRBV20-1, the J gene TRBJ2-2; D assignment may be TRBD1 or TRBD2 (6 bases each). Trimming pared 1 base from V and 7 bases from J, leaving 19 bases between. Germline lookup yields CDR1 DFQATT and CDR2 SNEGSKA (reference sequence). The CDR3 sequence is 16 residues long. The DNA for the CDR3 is TGCAGTGCTAGAGTTAGGAGGAGGGGGGATGTCGGGGAGCTGTTTTTT. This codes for CSARVRRRGDVGELFF.

The CDR3 DNA reads as TGTGCCACCAAGGCAACGACCTCTGGAAACACCATATATTTT. Translating it yields CATKATTSGNTIYF. The chain carries TRBV15 and TRBJ1-3; D is unresolved. Trimming shortened V by 7 bases and J by 0 bases, and 10 bases separated the two germline ends. CDR1 and CDR2 from the germline V gene are LNHNV and YYDKDF (reference sequence). The CDR3 is 14 residues long.

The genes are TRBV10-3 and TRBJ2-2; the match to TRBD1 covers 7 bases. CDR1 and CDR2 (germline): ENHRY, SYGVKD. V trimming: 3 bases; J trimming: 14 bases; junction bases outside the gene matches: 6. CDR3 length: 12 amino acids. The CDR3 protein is CAISDYGQDLFF. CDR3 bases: TGTGCCATCAGTGACTACGGACAGGACCTGTTTTTT.

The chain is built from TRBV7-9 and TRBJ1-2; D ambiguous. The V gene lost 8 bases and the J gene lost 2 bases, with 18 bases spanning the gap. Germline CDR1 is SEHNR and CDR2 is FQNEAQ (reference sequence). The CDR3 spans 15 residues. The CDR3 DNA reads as TGTGCCAGCGGCCGAGCTATGGCGGGGAACTATGGCTACACCTTC. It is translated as CASGRAMAGNYGYTF.

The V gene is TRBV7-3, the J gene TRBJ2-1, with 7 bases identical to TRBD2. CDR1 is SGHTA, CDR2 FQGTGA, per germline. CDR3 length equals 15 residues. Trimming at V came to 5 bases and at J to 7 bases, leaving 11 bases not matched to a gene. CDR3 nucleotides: TGTGCCAGCAGCCCCCGTGGGGGGGGAGGAAATGAGCAGTTCTTC. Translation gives CASSPRGGGGNEQFF.

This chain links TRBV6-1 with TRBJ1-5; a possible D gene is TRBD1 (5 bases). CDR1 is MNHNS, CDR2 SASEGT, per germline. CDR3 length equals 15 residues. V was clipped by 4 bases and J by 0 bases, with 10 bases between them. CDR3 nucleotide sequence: TGTGCCAGCAGTGGGGACGGATATAGCAATCAGCCCCAGCATTTT. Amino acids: CASSGDGYSNQPQHF.